These 10 T cell receptor beta chains were all obtained from the same sample, sequenced in a study of response to subunit inactivated influenza vaccine. One entry per CDR3 protein results from TCRdb running MiXCR on the RT-PCR reads. The repertoire holds about 650,000 distinct CDR3 sequences, around 15% seen once, with roughly 7.2% in the top ten. The material sequenced was PBMCs from blood, taken around two weeks before vaccination. The receptors stem from a man aged 45-60 years who received an inactivated influenza vaccine.

This clonotype showed up just a few times. The V and J genes are TRBV4-2 and TRBJ2-7; possibly TRBD2 for D (6 bases). Trimming took off 0 bases at V and 4 bases at J, with 16 bases between the two ends. Germline CDR1 LGHNA, CDR2 YNFKEQ. The CDR3 is made up of 16 amino acids. CDR3 region: CASSQDFSEGQYEQYF. CDR3 in DNA: TGTGCCAGCAGCCAAGATTTCTCGGAGGGTCAATACGAGCAGTACTTC.

V and J are TRBV18 and TRBJ2-3, with D unclear. Germline V gene sequence: CDR1 KGHSH, CDR2 LQKENI. Trimming took off 0 bases at V and 6 bases at J, with 16 bases between the two ends. This CDR3 spans 16 amino acids. Here the CDR3 reads CASSPPGVRDGDTQYF. DNA of the CDR3: TGTGCCAGCTCACCACCAGGAGTCCGAGATGGTGATACGCAGTATTTT.

This clonotype appeared a few times. This rearrangement joins TRBV6-2 or TRBV6-3 to TRBJ2-7, with TRBD2 matching over 10 bases. This CDR3 region has 18 residues. Germline V lookup: CDR1 MNHEY, CDR2 SVGEGT. Trimming took 6 bases from V and 0 from J; bases not matched to a gene: 14. CDR3 nucleotides: TGTGCCAGCAGACTTTCTATTTTAGCGGGAGGCCTCTCCTACGAGCAGTACTTC. Encoded protein: CASRLSILAGGLSYEQYF.

V gene TRBV11-3 combines with J gene TRBJ2-3, with D uncertain. Trimming left V 5 bases short and J 0 bases short, with 9 bases between. The CDR3 is 14 amino acids. In germline, CDR1 is SGHNT, CDR2 YENEEA. CDR3 loop: CASSKLGSTDTQYF. DNA for the CDR3: TGTGCCAGCAGCAAGTTGGGTAGCACAGATACGCAGTATTTT.

V and J are TRBV12-3 or TRBV12-4 and TRBJ2-7; 12 bases fit TRBD2. V trimming: 5 bases; J trimming: 6 bases; junction bases outside the gene matches: 8. This CDR3 comprises 15 residues. CDR3 residues: CASSRLAGEAVEQYF. The CDR3 DNA sequence: TGTGCCAGCAGTAGACTAGCGGGAGAGGCGGTCGAGCAGTACTTC.

The chain has TRBV7-9 and TRBJ1-1, with TRBD1 as a possible D gene (5 bases). The CDR3 extends over 15 amino acids. The V end was cut by 5 bases, the J end by 4 bases, with 17 bases between. The germline V gene has CDR1 SEHNR and CDR2 FQNEAQ (reference sequence). CDR3 in DNA: TGTGCCAGCAGCAGCCTCGGGGGAAGGAGCACTGAAGCTTTCTTT. Its translation: CASSSLGGRSTEAFF.

This clonotype was counted ten times or more. This chain connects TRBV28 to TRBJ2-3; 12 bases match TRBD2. V lost 6 bases to trimming and J lost 0 bases; unmatched junction nucleotides: 10. Germline-derived CDR1 and CDR2 are MDHEN and SYDVKM. This CDR3 has 18 amino acids. CDR3 region: CASSPRVLAGGSTDTQYF. The CDR3 coding sequence is TGTGCCAGCAGCCCAAGGGTACTAGCGGGAGGAAGCACAGATACGCAGTATTTT.

The V call is TRBV5-5, the J call TRBJ2-2; 7 nucleotides agree with TRBD1. The CDR3 has 15 residues. Trimming cost V 0 bases and J 7 bases; bases outside gene matches: 6. CDR1 is SGHKS, CDR2 YYEKEE, per germline (reference sequence). CDR3 in amino acids: CASSLVQGSIGELFF. CDR3 coding DNA: TGTGCCAGCAGCTTGGTACAGGGGAGTATCGGGGAGCTGTTTTTT.

There are a few counts of this clonotype. This chain connects TRBV5-5 to TRBJ2-3; D may match TRBD1 or TRBD2 (5 bases each). The CDR3 has 17 amino acids. CDR1 and CDR2 from the germline V gene are SGHKS and YYEKEE (reference sequence). V was trimmed by 0 bases and J by 2 bases, leaving 16 bases between them. The CDR3 sequence is CASSLGAGTGLTDTQYF. CDR3 coding DNA: TGTGCCAGCAGCTTGGGGGCTGGGACGGGCCTCACAGATACGCAGTATTTT.

The rearrangement uses TRBV10-3 and TRBJ2-2; D perhaps matches TRBD2 (5 bases). Germline CDR1 is ENHRY and CDR2 is SYGVKD. The V end lost 2 bases, the J end lost 3 bases, and 7 bases lay between the germline ends. The CDR3 has 14 residues. The CDR3 DNA reads TGTGCCATCAGTGAGGTTAGCGACACCGGGGAGCTGTTTTTT. Amino acids: CAISEVSDTGELFF.